The 27 T cell receptor beta chains below were found in one sample sequenced in a study of glioma-infiltrating T cells. The iRepertoire nested amplicon-rescue multiplex PCR amplified TCR alpha and beta CDR3s from RNA. TCRdb analysed the multiplex PCR reads with MiXCR anew, one entry per CDR3 protein. The table shows 100,000 to 150,000 distinct CDR3 sequences, with around 23% occurring only once. Sequenced input: glioma tissue, nonneoplastic brain tissue, or PBMCs (not recorded which). These receptors originate from a human donor with low-grade glioma or glioblastoma, undergoing nonglioma brain surgery, or in good health (not recorded which).

This clonotype was observed at least ten times. This rearrangement joins TRBV4-1 to TRBJ1-3; D is uncertain. The V gene lost 1 base and the J gene lost 2 bases, with 12 bases spanning the gap. This CDR3 is 16 amino acids long. Germline CDR1 is MGHRA and CDR2 is YSYEKL. Written as DNA, the CDR3 is TGCGCCAGCAGCCAAGTGATACGGGATCCTGGAAACACCATATATTTT. The encoded protein is CASSQVIRDPGNTIYF.

For this clonotype: This sequence may be a read error, since a much larger clone differs from it by one base. V is TRBV28 and J is TRBJ1-1, with D unresolved. CDR1 MDHEN and CDR2 SYDVKM come from the germline V gene. The CDR3 is 11 amino acids. CDR3 bases: TGTGCCGGCAGTTTAGTGTATGAAGCTTTCTTT. Its protein product is CAGSLVYEAFF.

The chain has TRBV5-6 and TRBJ1-1; 7 nucleotides line up with TRBD1. Germline trimming cut 4 bases from V and 4 bases from J; bases unmatched to any gene: 13. The CDR3 has 16 amino acids. The germline V gene has CDR1 SGHDT and CDR2 YYEEEE. This CDR3 reads CASSRQGDTMSTEAFF. The CDR3, as DNA: TGTGCCAGCAGCCGACAGGGCGATACTATGAGCACTGAAGCTTTCTTT.

This clonotype was seen ten or more times. The rearrangement uses TRBV6-6 and TRBJ2-1; unclear D gene. V dropped 2 bases and J dropped 7 bases, with 6 bases sitting between them. This CDR3 has 12 residues. The V gene's germline CDR1 is MNHNY and CDR2 SVGAGI (reference sequence). CDR3 loop: CASSYDLNEQFF. CDR3 in DNA: TGTGCCAGCAGTTACGATCTGAATGAGCAGTTCTTC.

Points on this clonotype: This may come from a read error, since a much larger clone is one base off. This chain joins TRBV7-2 and TRBJ2-4; D unclear. The CDR3 totals 14 residues. Germline assignment: CDR1 SGHTA and CDR2 FQGNSA. CDR3 sequence: CASSSTRRANIRYF. The CDR3, as DNA: TGTGCCAGCAGCTCCACGCGGAGAGCAAACATTCGGTACTTC.

This clonotype was detected ten times or more. The J gene is TRBJ2-1, the V gene TRBV4-3; D gene uncertain. With 0 bases removed from V and 4 bases from J, the gap between germline ends came to 10 bases. CDR1 and CDR2 from the germline V gene are LGHNA and YSLEER. The CDR3 has 15 residues. In DNA form, the CDR3 reads TGCGCCAGCAGCCAAGAAGGATCACCTTACAATGAGCAGTTCTTC. Its translation is CASSQEGSPYNEQFF.

Worth noting for this clonotype: In this CDR3 the conserved last residue, phenylalanine or tryptophan, is missing, so a read error is likely. This chain connects TRBV6-1 to TRBJ2-7; D unclear. This CDR3 is 12 amino acids long. V shed 3 bases and J shed 1 base, with 4 bases lying between them. Germline loops: CDR1 MNHNS, CDR2 SASEGT. The CDR3 loop reads CASSEGSYEQYS. The CDR3, as DNA: TGTGCCAGCAGTGAGGGGTCCTACGAGCAGTACTCC.

This clonotype was detected many times. The CDR3 region is CSVVGNSGSSYNEQFF. For the CDR3, the DNA is TGCAGCGTTGTTGGTAATAGCGGGAGCTCCTACAATGAGCAGTTCTTC. The chain couples TRBV29-1 to TRBJ2-1; 9 bases are a match to TRBD2. V lost 4 bases and J lost 0; bases outside the gene matches: 7. This CDR3 spans 16 amino acids. CDR1 is SQVTM, CDR2 ANQGSEA, per germline.

This clonotype has ten or more counts. V is TRBV4-1 and J is TRBJ2-7, with D unclear. Trimming stripped 1 base from V and 0 bases from J, with 7 bases between. CDR1 is MGHRA and CDR2 is YSYEKL in the germline V gene. The CDR3 is 14 residues long. The CDR3 protein is CASSQGSISYEQYF. The CDR3 coding sequence is TGCGCCAGCAGCCAAGGCAGCATCTCCTACGAGCAGTACTTC.

Notes on this clonotype: A read error may be the cause here, since a much bigger clone is one base away. The chain recombines TRBV12-3 or TRBV12-4 with TRBJ2-5, with D unclear. The CDR3 totals 14 residues. Deletions cut 3 bases from V and 4 bases from J, with 12 bases between. The CDR3 loop reads CASSLITSTETQYF. For the CDR3, the DNA is TGTGCCAGCAGTTTGATTACTTCGACAGAGACCCAGTACTTC.

This clonotype was observed many times. The chain combines TRBV7-6 with TRBJ2-7; maybe TRBD2 (6 bases). Trimming removed 4 bases from V and 2 bases from J, with 18 bases in between. The CDR3 is made up of 16 amino acids. Germline CDR1 is SGHVS and CDR2 is FNYEAQ. The chain's CDR3 is CASSSEPRDSTYEQYF. The CDR3 DNA sequence: TGTGCCAGCAGCTCCGAGCCCCGGGACTCGACCTACGAGCAGTACTTC. The whole variable domain, remainder taken from reference TRBV7-6 and TRBJ2-7, is GAGVSQSPRYKVTKRGQDVALRCDPISGHVSLYWYRQALGQGPEFLTYFNYEAQQDKSGLPNDRFSAERPEGSISTLTIQRTEQRDSAMYRCASSSEPRDSTYEQYFGPGTRLTVT.

This clonotype was seen ten or more times. The chain couples TRBV7-2 to TRBJ2-7; TRBD1 matches 7 bases. Looked up from germline, CDR1 is SGHTA and CDR2 is FQGNSA. The CDR3 spans 15 residues. Losses at the gene ends were 5 bases for V and 1 base for J; bases not matched to a gene: 8. The CDR3 region is CASSRTGTASYEQYF. The CDR3 DNA follows: TGTGCCAGCAGCCGAACCGGGACAGCTTCCTACGAGCAGTACTTC.

This clonotype was observed at least ten times. V gene TRBV4-1 combines with J gene TRBJ2-3; 13 bases are a match to TRBD2. The CDR3 consists of 17 residues. Losses at the gene ends were 4 bases for V and 2 bases for J; bases not matched to a gene: 6. CDR1 is MGHRA, CDR2 YSYEKL, per germline. As DNA, the CDR3 is TGCGCCAGCAGCCGAGGACTAGCGGGAGATTACACAGATACGCAGTATTTT. Translation gives CASSRGLAGDYTDTQYF.

Many counts were recorded for this clonotype. The chain joins TRBV4-3 to TRBJ1-5; D remains unclear. Trimming stripped 11 bases from V and 3 bases from J, with 20 bases between. Germline V gene sequence: CDR1 LGHNA, CDR2 YSLEER. The CDR3 covers 15 residues. The CDR3, as DNA: TGCGCCCAGAAGCTGACTAACAGTTACAATCAGCCCCAGCATTTT. Translating it yields CAQKLTNSYNQPQHF.

Concerning this clonotype: A much larger clone sits a single nucleotide away, making a read error possible. This rearrangement joins TRBV7-9 to TRBJ2-5, with a weak D call TRBD1 (5 bases). With 2 bases removed from V and 3 bases from J, the gap between germline ends came to 16 bases. The germline V gene has CDR1 SEHNR and CDR2 FQNEAQ (reference sequence). The CDR3 runs to 16 residues. In DNA form, the CDR3 reads TGTGCCAGCAGCTTACTCCGGACAAGGGTGGAAGAGACCCAGTACTTC. Translated, it gives CASSLLRTRVEETQYF.

This clonotype was detected only a few times. CDR3 sequence (DNA): TGCAGCGTCGGCGGACTAGCGGCCGACAATGAGCAGTTCTTC. This sequence encodes CSVGGLAADNEQFF. This chain joins TRBV29-1 and TRBJ2-1; TRBD2 agrees at 10 bases. CDR1 SQVTM and CDR2 ANQGSEA come from the germline V gene. There are 14 residues in the CDR3. Germline trimming cut 6 bases from V and 5 bases from J; bases unmatched to any gene: 7.

On this clonotype: This may stem from a read error, because a much larger clone lies one nucleotide away. The V gene is TRBV7-9, the J gene TRBJ1-2; weak D call: TRBD1 (5 bases). The CDR3 runs 14 residues. Trimming stripped 4 bases from V and 0 bases from J, with 9 bases between. Per germline, CDR1 SEHNR and CDR2 FQNEAQ (reference sequence). The CDR3 spells CASSYKDTNYGYTF. CDR3 bases: TGTGCCAGCAGCTACAAGGACACTAACTATGGCTACACCTTC.

There are many counts of this clonotype. This sequence joins TRBV12-3 or TRBV12-4 and TRBJ2-1; maybe TRBD2 (6 bases). The ends were cut back, 7 bases at V and 8 bases at J, with 18 bases in the middle. The CDR3 sequence is 14 residues long. CDR3 coding DNA: TGTGCCAGCAACCACCGGGGGATCGCCGATGAGCAGTTCTTC. It translates to CASNHRGIADEQFF.

For this clonotype: A clone one base away is much larger, so this may be a read error. The chain has TRBV10-3 and TRBJ2-3, with TRBD2 identical over 8 bases. The CDR3 is made up of 15 amino acids. Germline V CDR1 and CDR2: ENHRY, SYGVKD. CDR3 sequence reads: CAIRSSGPSTGTQYF. The CDR3 bases are TGTGCCATCAGATCTAGCGGGCCTAGCACAGGTACGCAGTATTTT.

The chain recombines TRBV20-1 with TRBJ1-5; 7 bases are a match to TRBD1. Germline V gives CDR1 DFQATT, CDR2 SNEGSKA (reference sequence). The V and J ends lost 6 bases and 6 bases, in that order; junction bases with no gene match: 14. This CDR3 is 15 amino acids long. CDR3 in DNA: TGCAGTGCCAAGCGGGGGACAGAAGGCAGTCAGCCCCAGCATTTT. It is translated as CSAKRGTEGSQPQHF.

Ten or more counts support this clonotype. Relative to the germline gene, one junction end is altered; a read error may explain this. The chain uses TRBV7-2 and TRBJ2-7; 10 bases match TRBD2. The length of the CDR3 is 12 residues. Germline V CDR1 and CDR2: SGHTA, FQGNSA. DNA of the CDR3: TGTGCCAGCAGCTTAGTTGGGACTAGCGTTTCCTTC. Protein product: CASSLVGTSVSF.

This clonotype occurred many times. V usage is TRBV7-2 and J usage is TRBJ1-4; D is perhaps TRBD1 (5 bases). Trimming pared 4 bases from V and 7 bases from J, leaving 10 bases between. The germline V gene encodes CDR1 SGHTA and CDR2 FQGNSA. CDR3 length equals 13 residues. CDR3 bases: TGTGCCAGCAGCTACCAGGGAGGTGAAAAACTGTTTTTT. It is translated as CASSYQGGEKLFF.

The chain employs TRBV6-1 and TRBJ1-6, with a tentative D call TRBD1 (5 bases). The CDR3 runs 15 residues. Germline V gene lookup returns CDR1 MNHNS and CDR2 SASEGT. V was pared by 6 bases and J by 9 bases, with 18 bases between. CDR3 sequence reads: CASSRSTGQGSPLHF. The CDR3 DNA reads as TGTGCCAGCAGCCGGTCGACGGGTCAGGGTTCACCCCTCCACTTT.

This clonotype was observed a handful of times. Possible read error: a much larger clone is one base away. The rearrangement uses TRBV4-2 and TRBJ2-3, with 12 bases lining up with TRBD2. The germline gives CDR1 LGHNA, CDR2 YNFKEQ. This CDR3 has 16 amino acids. V shed 2 bases and J 8 bases; nucleotides not matched to a gene: 8. The chain's CDR3 is CASSQLLAGGKGTQYF. CDR3 nucleotide sequence: TGTGCCAGCAGCCAATTACTAGCGGGAGGTAAAGGTACGCAGTATTTT.

This clonotype was observed many times. The CDR3 spells CASSHLAGGQGNEQFF. CDR3 bases: TGTGCCAGCAGCCACTTAGCGGGAGGCCAGGGCAATGAGCAGTTCTTC. The chain is built from TRBV3-1 and TRBJ2-1; 10 nucleotides line up with TRBD2. Trimming removed 3 bases from V and 6 bases from J; junction bases left unmatched: 8. The CDR3 totals 16 residues. Germline assignment: CDR1 LGHDT and CDR2 YNNKEL (reference sequence).

This clonotype was observed a handful of times. The chain employs TRBV19 and TRBJ2-7; 9 bases line up with TRBD1. The V gene end was trimmed by 7 bases and the J gene end by 5 bases; junction bases not matched to a gene: 9. This CDR3 contains 14 residues. The germline V gene has CDR1 LNHDA and CDR2 SQIVND (reference sequence). The CDR3 DNA reads as TGTGCCAGTATTATTCGGGACAGGGTCCACGAGCAGTACTTC. Its translation is CASIIRDRVHEQYF.

This clonotype was detected ten times or more. This chain links TRBV12-3 or TRBV12-4 with TRBJ1-5, with D possibly being TRBD1 (6 bases). The CDR3 covers 13 residues. Between the trimmed V and J ends, which lost 3 bases and 6 bases, there was a span of 9 bases. The CDR3 DNA reads as TGTGCCAGCAGTTTGACAGGCAGTCAGCCCCAGCATTTT. The encoded protein is CASSLTGSQPQHF.